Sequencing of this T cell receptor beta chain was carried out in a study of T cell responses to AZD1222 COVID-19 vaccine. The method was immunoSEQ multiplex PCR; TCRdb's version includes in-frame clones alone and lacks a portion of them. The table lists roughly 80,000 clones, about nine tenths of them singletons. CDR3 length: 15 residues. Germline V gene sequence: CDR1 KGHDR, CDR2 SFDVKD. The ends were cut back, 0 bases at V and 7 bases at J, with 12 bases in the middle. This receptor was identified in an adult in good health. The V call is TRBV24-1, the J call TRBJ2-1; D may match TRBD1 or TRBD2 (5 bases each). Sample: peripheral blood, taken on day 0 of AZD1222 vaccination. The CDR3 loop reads CATSDLQGRGNEQFF. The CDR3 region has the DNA TGTGCCACCAGTGATTTGCAGGGACGGGGTAATGAGCAGTTCTTC.